A selection of T cell receptor beta chains follows, all from one sample in a study of control samples from healthy donors and cancer patients. The assay was immunoSEQ multiplex PCR, and TCRdb's table has in-frame clones only and misses some. This sample has under 200,000 clones, with around 94% found just once. Sequenced sample: PBMCs. These TCRs come from a man in his sixties with colorectal cancer. Each CDR3 is given with its conserved first and last residue. Each record gives: J gene, clone size, V gene, D gene, CDR3 DNA, CDR3 protein. The D gene is left open where the match is weak. Expanded clones get a size class; other rows say once, few or many, or leave the size out.

>TRBJ1-5|.|TRBV28|.
TGTGCCAGTAGACAGGCCAGCAATCAGCCCCAGCATTTT
CASRQASNQPQHF
>TRBJ1-6|.|TRBV7-2|.
TGTGCCAGCACCTTAACAGGGAATTCACCCCTCCACTTT
CASTLTGNSPLHF
>TRBJ2-1|.|TRBV4-3|TRBD1
TGCGCCAGCAGCCGCGGGCAGGGGGCTGAGCAGTTCTTC
CASSRGQGAEQFF
>TRBJ1-1|.|TRBV12-3/TRBV12-4|.
TGTGCCAGCAGTTTTGGTAGTACTGAAGCTTTCTTT
CASSFGSTEAFF
>TRBJ1-1|.|TRBV5-4|.
TGTGTGACCTGGCGGGGACAGAACACTGAAGCTTTCTTT
CVTWRGQNTEAFF
>TRBJ2-2|.|TRBV19|.
TGTGCCAGTGGTCGCCAGGGGATCACCGGGGAGCTGTTTTTT
CASGRQGITGELFF
>TRBJ2-7|once|TRBV13|.
TGTGCCAGCAGCTTACGGGGACCCGAGCAGTACTTC
CASSLRGPEQYF
>TRBJ2-5|.|TRBV9|TRBD2
TGTGCCAGCAGCCCCGGGACTAGCGGGGGGGCCGGCCAAGAGACCCAGTACTTC
CASSPGTSGGAGQETQYF
>TRBJ2-1|.|TRBV7-2|TRBD1
TGTGCCAGCAGCTTAGCCCAGGGGGTTTACAATGAGCAGTTCTTC
CASSLAQGVYNEQFF
>TRBJ1-6|.|TRBV5-8|.
TGTGCCAGCAGCTTGTGGGGGACAAGCTCCTATAATTCACCCCTCCACTTT
CASSLWGTSSYNSPLHF
>TRBJ2-3|.|TRBV7-2|.
TGTGCCAGCAGCTTAGAGTCGGGGGTAGGTAGGGACACAGATACGCAGTATTTT
CASSLESGVGRDTDTQYF
>TRBJ1-6|.|TRBV6-2/TRBV6-3|.
TGTGCCAGCAGTTACAGGAGTAATTCACCCCTCCACTTT
CASSYRSNSPLHF
>TRBJ2-6|.|TRBV24-1|.
TGTGCCACCAGTGGGGGATCCGAAGTAAGCTCTGGGGCCAACGTCCTGACTTTC
CATSGGSEVSSGANVLTF
>TRBJ2-7|.|TRBV5-5|.
TGTGCCAGCAGCCCCGACAGGAGTTCCTACGAGCAGTACTTC
CASSPDRSSYEQYF
>TRBJ2-2|.|TRBV24-1|.
TGTGCCACCCAGGAGTACTCGAACACCGGGGAGCTGTTTTTT
CATQEYSNTGELFF
>TRBJ2-3|once|TRBV6-2/TRBV6-3|.
TGTGCCAGCAGTTATTTCAACATGGGCACAGATACGCAGTATTTT
CASSYFNMGTDTQYF
>TRBJ1-4|.|TRBV2|.
TGTGCCAGCAGGTTTGGTAGCGAAAAACTGTTTTTT
CASRFGSEKLFF